Reported below is one T cell receptor beta chain. Germline V gene data show CDR1 as LNHDA and CDR2 as SQIVND (reference sequence). After removal of 5 bases from V and 6 bases from J, the junction contained 3 bases not matched to a gene. The CDR3 contains 12 residues. The table came from immunoSEQ multiplex PCR; TCRdb's copy has only in-frame clones and leaves some out. The sample lists around 150,000 clones; roughly nine tenths were seen once. This entry is derived from a study of blood T cell repertoires in COVID-19. The material sequenced was peripheral blood. The clonotype comes from a woman in her sixties or seventies with active or convalescent COVID-19. The rearrangement links TRBV19 to TRBJ1-1; 7 bases align to TRBD1. The CDR3 DNA is TGTGCCAGTAGTGCGGGGACAGCTGAAGCTTTCTTT. This translates into CASSAGTAEAFF. The whole variable domain, remainder taken from reference TRBV19 and TRBJ1-1, is DGGITQSPKYLFRKEGQNVTLSCEQNLNHDAMYWYRQDPGQGLRLIYYSQIVNDFQKGDIAEGYSVSREKKESFPLTVTSAQKNPTAFYLCASSAGTAEAFFGQGTRLTVV.